This T cell receptor beta chain was identified during a study of cytomegalovirus exposure and HLA in healthy donors. Study-level points and caveats: The study labeled approximately 150 TCR beta chains cytomegalovirus-associated. Most TCR sequences were seen very rarely across donors, but some public TCRs occurred in many.

The V and J ends lost 10 bases and 3 bases respectively, with 15 bases between them. Looked up from germline, CDR1 is MDHEN and CDR2 is SYDVKM. This CDR3 region has 14 residues. Primers: 60 Vbeta forward and 13 Jbeta reverse. TCRdb's copy holds only in-frame clones and misses some; the assay was immunoSEQ multiplex PCR. The sample lists about 200,000 clones, 65% to 85% occurring once. For this clone: Antigen unknown.

The rearrangement uses TRBV28 and TRBJ1-4, with a tentative D call TRBD1 (6 bases). The sequence was obtained from a man in his fifties in good health and CMV-seronegative. The sample consisted of PBMCs. The CDR3 sequence is CAIGGGGSNEKLFF. The DNA for the CDR3 is TGTGCCATTGGGGGCGGGGGGTCTAATGAAAAACTGTTTTTT.